This TCR beta chain was documented in a study of post-analysis software for immune sequencing data. Study background: The study covered relapsing-remitting, secondary progressive and progressive-relapsing courses of multiple sclerosis.

Prepared TCR beta cDNA libraries contained unique molecular identifiers. It was from roughly 1 to 10 million T cells that some 500,000 cDNA molecules came. TCRdb called the PCR reads again in MiXCR, with one record for every CDR3 protein. The profile shows about 430,000 distinct CDR3 sequences, about 40% of them singletons. Study-wide points: A significant reduction in normalized Chao1 diversity was observed in multiple sclerosis patients versus controls. Strong co-clustering by F measure was seen for same-batch samples. Among 4 or 5 TRBV segments more frequent in patients than controls were TRBV5-6, TRBV5-1 and TRBV20-1.

Per germline, CDR1 SGHTA and CDR2 FQGTGA. Trimming removed 5 bases from V and 3 bases from J; junction bases left unmatched: 7. This CDR3 has 14 amino acids. A remark on this clonotype: Its antigen is still unknown.

The source is a girl under 10 years old with multiple sclerosis. Sequencing was done on a sample of blood. The genes are TRBV7-3 and TRBJ2-7, with 7 bases fitting TRBD1. The CDR3 protein is CASSRSGTDYEQYF. The CDR3 DNA is TGTGCCAGCAGCCGTTCCGGGACAGACTACGAGCAGTACTTC.